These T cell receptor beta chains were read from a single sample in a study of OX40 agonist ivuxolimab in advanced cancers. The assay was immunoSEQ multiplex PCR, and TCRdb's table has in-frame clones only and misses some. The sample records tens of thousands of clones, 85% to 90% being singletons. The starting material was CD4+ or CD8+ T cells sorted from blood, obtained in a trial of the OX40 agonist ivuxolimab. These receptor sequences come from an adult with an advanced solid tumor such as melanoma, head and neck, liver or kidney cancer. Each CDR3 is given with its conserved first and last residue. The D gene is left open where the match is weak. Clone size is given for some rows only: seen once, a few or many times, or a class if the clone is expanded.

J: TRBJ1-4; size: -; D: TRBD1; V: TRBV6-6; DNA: TGTGCCAGCAGTCCCCAGACAGGGGTTTTGGAAAAACTGTTTTTT; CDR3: CASSPQTGVLEKLFF
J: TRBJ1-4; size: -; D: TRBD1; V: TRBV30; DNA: TGTGCCCTACGTCAGGGGGCAAGGAAACTGTTTTTT; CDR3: CALRQGARKLFF
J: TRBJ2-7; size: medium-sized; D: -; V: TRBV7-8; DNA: TGTGCCAGCAGCTTAGGGGCGACAGCAGGAGCCTACGAGCAGTACTTC; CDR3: CASSLGATAGAYEQYF
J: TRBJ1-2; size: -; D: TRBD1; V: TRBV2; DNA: TGTGCCAGCGGCCTGGGCAGGGGGGTTGATAGTGGCTACACCTTC; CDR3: CASGLGRGVDSGYTF
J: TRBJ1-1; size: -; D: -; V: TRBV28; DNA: TGTGCCAGCAGTAGACTCAATAGCCGACACACCGAAGCTTTCTTT; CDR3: CASSRLNSRHTEAFF
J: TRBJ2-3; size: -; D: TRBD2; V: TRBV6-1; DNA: TGTGCCAGCAGTGAATTGACTAGCGGTAGCACAGATACGCAGTATTTT; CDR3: CASSELTSGSTDTQYF
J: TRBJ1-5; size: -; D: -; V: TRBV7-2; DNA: TGTGCCAGCAGCTTAGTCATTAGCAATCAGCCCCAGCATTTT; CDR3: CASSLVISNQPQHF
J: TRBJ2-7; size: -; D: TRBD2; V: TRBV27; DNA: TGTGCCAGCAGTTTGGGCGGGAGTTTGGTCGAGCAGTACTTC; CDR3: CASSLGGSLVEQYF
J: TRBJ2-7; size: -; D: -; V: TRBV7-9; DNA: TGCGCCAGCAGCCCGTCCCCGGACAGTCCAAACTACGAGCAGTACTTC; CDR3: CASSPSPDSPNYEQYF
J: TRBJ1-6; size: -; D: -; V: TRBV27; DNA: TGTGCCAGCAGTACCGGACAGAGAAATTCACCCCTCCACTTT; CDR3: CASSTGQRNSPLHF
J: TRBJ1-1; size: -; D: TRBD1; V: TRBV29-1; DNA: TGCAGCGTGAATGGACAGGGGGCGTCGAACACTGAAGCTTTCTTT; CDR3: CSVNGQGASNTEAFF
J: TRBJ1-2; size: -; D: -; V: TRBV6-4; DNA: TGTGCCAGCAGTAAGACAGCTCTGGACTATGGCTACACCTTC; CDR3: CASSKTALDYGYTF
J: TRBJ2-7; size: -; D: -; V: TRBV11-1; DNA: TGTGCCAGCAGCTTGGCGGGGACCACCTACGAGCAGTACTTC; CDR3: CASSLAGTTYEQYF
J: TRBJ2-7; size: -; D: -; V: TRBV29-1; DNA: TGCAGCGTTAGAGGCCGGGACTCAAGCTCCTACGAGCAGTACTTC; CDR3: CSVRGRDSSSYEQYF
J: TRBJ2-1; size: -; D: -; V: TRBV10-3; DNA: TGTGCCATCAGTGAGTCCTTTTCTCCGAGCTCCTACAATGAGCAGTTCTTC; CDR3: CAISESFSPSSYNEQFF
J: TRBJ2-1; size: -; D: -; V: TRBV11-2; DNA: TGTGCCAGCAGCTTAGGGTCCTACAATGAGCAGTTCTTC; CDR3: CASSLGSYNEQFF
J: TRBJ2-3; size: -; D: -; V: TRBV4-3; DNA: TGCGCCAGCAGCCAAGGGGACCCTTTCGGCACAGATACGCAGTATTTT; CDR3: CASSQGDPFGTDTQYF
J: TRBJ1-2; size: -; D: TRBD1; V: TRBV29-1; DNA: TGCAGCGTACAGAGCCGGGACAGGGTATTCGGCTACACCTTC; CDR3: CSVQSRDRVFGYTF
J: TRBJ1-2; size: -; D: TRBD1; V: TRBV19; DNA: TGTGCCAGTAGCCCCGTAGGGACAGGGAAGTATGGCTACACCTTC; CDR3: CASSPVGTGKYGYTF
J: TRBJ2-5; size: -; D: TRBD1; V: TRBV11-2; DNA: TGTGCCAGCAGCTGGGGACAGCAAAAAGAGACCCAGTACTTC; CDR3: CASSWGQQKETQYF
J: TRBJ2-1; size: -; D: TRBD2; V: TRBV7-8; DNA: TGTGCCAGCAGCTGGACTAGCGGGGGCCTAAATGAGCAGTTCTTC; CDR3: CASSWTSGGLNEQFF
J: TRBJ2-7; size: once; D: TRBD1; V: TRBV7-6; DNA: TGTGCCAGCAGCGCGTCCGGGACAGGGGTCAGCGAGCAGTACTTC; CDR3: CASSASGTGVSEQYF
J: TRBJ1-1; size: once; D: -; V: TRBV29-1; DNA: TGCAGCGGCCTGGGTGAGGACGGGAACACTGAAGCTTTCTTT; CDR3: CSGLGEDGNTEAFF
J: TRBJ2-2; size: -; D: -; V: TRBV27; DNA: TGTGCCACCCAGTTTGCGAGCGGGGAGCTGTTTTTT; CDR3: CATQFASGELFF
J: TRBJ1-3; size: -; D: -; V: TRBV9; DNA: TGTGCCAGCAGCGTAGCTTCTGGTGGAAACACCATATATTTT; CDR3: CASSVASGGNTIYF
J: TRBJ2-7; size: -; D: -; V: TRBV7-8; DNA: TGTGCCAGCAGCTTAGCCCGTCAGGGGGGTTCCGAGCAGTACTTC; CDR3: CASSLARQGGSEQYF
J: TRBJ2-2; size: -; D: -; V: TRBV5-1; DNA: TGCGCCAGCAGCTTGGATCGGGGTGAGGCGCCCTCTGGGGAGCTGTTTTTT; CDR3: CASSLDRGEAPSGELFF
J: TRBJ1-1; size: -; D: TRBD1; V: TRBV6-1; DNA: TGTGCCAGCAGAACCGCCCGGACAGGGAACACTGAAGCTTTCTTT; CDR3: CASRTARTGNTEAFF